The rows below give T cell receptor beta chains drawn from one sample of a study of blood T cells in healthy people across ages. TCRdb reprocessed the 5' RACE reads via MiXCR and lists one record per CDR3 protein. Of 800,000 to 1,000,000 distinct CDR3 sequences listed, about 48% were seen once; the top ten hold roughly 12%. Sequencing used blood. These TCRs come from a man between 25 and 39 years old in good health. The CDR3 runs from the conserved cysteine through the conserved F or W. Fields, in order: V gene, D gene, J gene, clone size, CDR3 DNA, CDR3 protein. D genes are given only for firm matches. Not all rows give a size; the values are once, few, many and, for expanded clones, a class.

>TRBV20-1|-|TRBJ2-3|-
TGCAGTGCTAGAGATCTCGACGAAGGGGGAACCACAGATACGCAGTATTTT
CSARDLDEGGTTDTQYF
>TRBV4-2|-|TRBJ1-2|few
TGTGCCAGCAGCCAAGATGAGGCATCAGCTAACTATGGCTACACCTTC
CASSQDEASANYGYTF
>TRBV29-1|-|TRBJ2-1|few
TGCAGCGTTACAAGGGATGAGCAGTTCTTC
CSVTRDEQFF
>TRBV7-2|-|TRBJ2-6|few
TGTGCCAGCAGCTTAGTTTCCGGGGTTGCCTCTGGGGCCAACGTCCTGACTTTC
CASSLVSGVASGANVLTF
>TRBV12-3/TRBV12-4|-|TRBJ1-2|few
TGTGCCAGCAGTTCAGTCGGGGGGAGGTCACACTATGGCTACACCTTC
CASSSVGGRSHYGYTF
>TRBV7-9|-|TRBJ1-2|-
TGTGCCAGCAGCTTAGAAGTCGGCTACACCTTC
CASSLEVGYTF
>TRBV2|TRBD1|TRBJ2-7|-
TGTGCCAGCAGTGAATTCGGGACAGGATCGAACGAGCAGTACTTC
CASSEFGTGSNEQYF
>TRBV6-1|-|TRBJ2-7|-
TGTGCCAGCCGAGGAACAGGGCCAAGGGAGCAGTACTTC
CASRGTGPREQYF
>TRBV14|-|TRBJ2-1|-
TGTGCCAGCAGCCCAAACAACTACAATGAGCAGTTCTTC
CASSPNNYNEQFF
>TRBV20-1|TRBD1|TRBJ2-3|-
TGCAGTGCTAACAGGGGGTTGTGGGCAGATACGCAGTATTTT
CSANRGLWADTQYF
>TRBV29-1|TRBD2|TRBJ2-7|few
TGCAGCGTTGAAGGAGGCGGGGGGGCGAACGAGCAGTACTTC
CSVEGGGGANEQYF
>TRBV28|-|TRBJ2-7|-
TGTGCCAGCAGTCCAGAACGCCGGGCCCCATCCTACGAGCAGTACTTC
CASSPERRAPSYEQYF
>TRBV6-6|-|TRBJ1-2|-
TGTGCCAGCAGACCAGACGGAGGAAGTGGCTACACCTTC
CASRPDGGSGYTF
>TRBV2|-|TRBJ2-4|-
TGTGCCAGCAGTGAAGAAGAGGGGCTCGCCAAAAACATTCAGTACTTC
CASSEEEGLAKNIQYF
>TRBV4-1|TRBD2|TRBJ2-3|many
TGCGCCAGCAGCCTCCAAGGGACCCCTAGCGGGGGGCTAGATACGCAGTATTTT
CASSLQGTPSGGLDTQYF
>TRBV18|-|TRBJ1-1|few
TGTGCCAGCTCACCAGAGGGCGGGGGCACTGAAGCTTTCTTT
CASSPEGGGTEAFF
>TRBV27|-|TRBJ2-4|-
TGTGCCAGCAGATCGGACACGCTAGCCAAAAACATTCAGTACTTC
CASRSDTLAKNIQYF
>TRBV5-1|TRBD2|TRBJ2-3|-
TGCGCCAGCAGCTTTCGGGCTAGCGGAGGTGAAACTAGCACAGATACGCAGTATTTT
CASSFRASGGETSTDTQYF
>TRBV20-1|-|TRBJ1-5|few
TGCAGTACTCTTACCGGCGATCAGCCCCAGCATTTT
CSTLTGDQPQHF
>TRBV6-1|-|TRBJ2-7|-
TGTGCCTGCAGTGAAGGACGGACAAGGATTAATAACGAGCAGTACTTC
CACSEGRTRINNEQYF
>TRBV7-2|TRBD1|TRBJ2-3|few
TGTGCCAGCAGTACCTCGGGGACAGATAGCACAGATACGCAGTATTTT
CASSTSGTDSTDTQYF
>TRBV20-1|TRBD2|TRBJ2-5|once
TGCAGTGCTAGACCCCAGCGGGGGGTTTCTCAAGAGACCCAGTACTTC
CSARPQRGVSQETQYF
>TRBV6-5|-|TRBJ1-6|once
TGTGCCAGCGGATGGGACCGGAATTCACCCCTCCACTTT
CASGWDRNSPLHF
>TRBV20-1|-|TRBJ2-1|few
TGCAGTGCTACTCCATATTGGGAGCAGTTCTTC
CSATPYWEQFF